This entry describes one TCR beta chain. MiXCR was run by TCRdb on the PCR reads, yielding one entry per CDR3 protein. The sample holds some 580,000 distinct CDR3 sequences, less than 30% seen once. This sample was included in a study of molecular identifiers for immune sequencing clone quantification. Trimming removed 1 base from V and 4 bases from J, with 14 bases in between. Germline CDR1 and CDR2: LGHNA and YSLEER. The CDR3 is made up of 16 amino acids. The sequence was obtained from a human donor in good health. Some libraries in this study had Jurkat cell RNA spiked in. Sequenced input: naive CD8+ T cells from blood, with Jurkat cell RNA spiked in. As to subset: FACS-sorted CD8+CD4-CCR7+CD45RA+ naive T cells. This chain links TRBV4-3 with TRBJ1-3; D perhaps matches TRBD1 (6 bases). This CDR3 is CASSQGSSGAGNTIYF. The DNA of the CDR3 is TGCGCCAGCAGCCAAGGGTCTTCAGGGGCGGGAAACACCATATATTTT.